These 3 T cell receptor beta chains came from one sample sequenced in a study of T cell clonotyping in hematopoietic cell transplantation. Measured with immunoSEQ multiplex PCR; TCRdb has only the in-frame clones, and not every one. There are 25,000 to 35,000 clones in the sample; nearly 97% occur only once, and roughly 1.5% lies in the top ten. Sequencing input: peripheral blood mononuclear cells. Receptor source: a man in his fifties in good health. Some clones in this sample may be carry-over from other donors' samples.

V and J are TRBV28 and TRBJ2-7; D gene uncertain. Germline assignment: CDR1 MDHEN and CDR2 SYDVKM. Deletions cut 2 bases from V and 6 bases from J, with 8 bases between. This CDR3 is built from 12 residues. The CDR3 sequence: CASSLLGGEQYF. The CDR3 bases are TGTGCCAGCAGTTTACTGGGTGGCGAGCAGTACTTC. The full variable domain, with the rest looked up from reference TRBV28 and TRBJ2-7, is DVKVTQSSRYLVKRTGEKVFLECVQDMDHENMFWYRQDPGLGLRLIYFSYDVKMKEKGDIPEGYSVSREKKERFSLILESASTNQTSMYLCASSLLGGEQYFGPGTRLTVT.

CDR3 DNA sequence: TGTGCCAGCAGCGCGGGACAGATTCCCTATGGCTACACCTTC. Translating it yields CASSAGQIPYGYTF. The chain joins TRBV5-4 to TRBJ1-2; 7 nucleotides line up with TRBD1. The CDR3 loop spans 14 amino acids. The J segment lost 4 bases and the V segment lost 4 bases, leaving 7 bases of the junction unmatched. CDR1 and CDR2 from the germline V gene are SGHNT and YYREEE (reference sequence).

The chain has TRBV4-3 and TRBJ2-3; D ambiguous. The V and J ends lost 1 base and 0 bases respectively, with 8 bases between them. CDR3 size: 15 residues. Germline CDR1 and CDR2: LGHNA and YSLEER. The CDR3 sequence: CASSQGGQSTDTQYF. The CDR3 DNA is TGCGCCAGCAGCCAAGGCGGTCAGAGCACAGATACGCAGTATTTT.